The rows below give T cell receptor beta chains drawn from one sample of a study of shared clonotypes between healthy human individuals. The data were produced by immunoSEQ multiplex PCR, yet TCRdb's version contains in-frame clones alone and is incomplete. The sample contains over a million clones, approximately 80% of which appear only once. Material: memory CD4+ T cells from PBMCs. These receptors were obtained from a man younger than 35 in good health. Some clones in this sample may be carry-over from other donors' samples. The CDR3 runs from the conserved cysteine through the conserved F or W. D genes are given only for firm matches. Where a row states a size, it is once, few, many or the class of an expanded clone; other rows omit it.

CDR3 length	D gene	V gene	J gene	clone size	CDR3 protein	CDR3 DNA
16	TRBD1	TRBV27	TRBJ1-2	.	CASSTSRQGGIYGYTF	TGTGCCAGCAGTACCTCCAGACAGGGGGGGATCTATGGCTACACCTTC
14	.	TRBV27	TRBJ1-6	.	CASSLWQGGSPLHF	TGTGCCAGCAGTTTATGGCAGGGCGGTTCACCCCTCCACTTT
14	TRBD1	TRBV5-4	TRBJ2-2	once	CALAEGASTGELFF	TGTGCCCTGGCTGAGGGGGCATCGACCGGGGAGCTGTTTTTT
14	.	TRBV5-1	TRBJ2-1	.	CASNFLATYNEQFF	TGCGCCAGCAATTTTCTAGCGACCTACAATGAGCAGTTCTTC
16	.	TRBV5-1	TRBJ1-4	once	CASSLDPGLSGEKLFF	TGCGCCAGCAGCTTGGATCCCGGGTTGAGTGGGGAAAAACTGTTTTTT
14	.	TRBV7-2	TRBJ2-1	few	CASSLGWAINEQFF	TGTGCCAGCAGCTTAGGGTGGGCGATTAATGAGCAGTTCTTC
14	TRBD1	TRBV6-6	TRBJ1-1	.	CASTPDRAYTEAFF	TGTGCCAGCACCCCGGACAGGGCGTACACTGAAGCTTTCTTT
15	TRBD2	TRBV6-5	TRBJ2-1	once	CASSYPGLASNEQFF	TGTGCCAGCAGTTACCCAGGACTAGCCTCCAATGAGCAGTTCTTC
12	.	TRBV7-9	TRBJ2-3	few	CASSPLRDTQYF	TGTGCCAGCAGTCCCCTCCGCGATACGCAGTATTTT
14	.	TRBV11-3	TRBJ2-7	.	CASSLAGAVGEQYF	TGTGCCAGCAGCTTAGCAGGGGCCGTGGGCGAGCAGTACTTC
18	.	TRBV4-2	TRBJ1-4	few	CASSPSGPRDTTNEKLFF	TGTGCCAGCAGCCCGTCGGGACCGAGGGACACAACTAATGAAAAACTGTTTTTT
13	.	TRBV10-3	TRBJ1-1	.	CAISATGPTEAFF	TGTGCCATCAGTGCAACAGGCCCCACTGAAGCTTTCTTT
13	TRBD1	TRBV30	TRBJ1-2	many	CAVNRGMDYGYTF	TGTGCCGTGAACAGGGGGATGGACTATGGCTACACCTTC
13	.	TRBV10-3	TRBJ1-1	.	CAISGGMNTEAFF	TGTGCCATCAGTGGGGGTATGAACACTGAAGCTTTCTTT
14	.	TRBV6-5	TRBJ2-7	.	CASSYASSSYEQYF	TGTGCCAGCAGTTACGCCAGCAGCTCCTACGAGCAGTACTTC